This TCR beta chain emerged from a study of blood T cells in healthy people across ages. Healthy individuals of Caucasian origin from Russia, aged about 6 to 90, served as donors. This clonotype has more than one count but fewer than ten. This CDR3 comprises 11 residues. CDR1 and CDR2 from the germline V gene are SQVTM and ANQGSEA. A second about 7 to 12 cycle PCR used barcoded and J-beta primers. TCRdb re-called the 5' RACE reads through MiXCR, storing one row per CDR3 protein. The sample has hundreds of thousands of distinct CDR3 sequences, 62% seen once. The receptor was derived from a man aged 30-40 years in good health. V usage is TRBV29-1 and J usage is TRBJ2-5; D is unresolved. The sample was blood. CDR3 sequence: CSTDKPETQYF. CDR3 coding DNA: TGCAGTACCGACAAGCCAGAGACCCAGTACTTC.